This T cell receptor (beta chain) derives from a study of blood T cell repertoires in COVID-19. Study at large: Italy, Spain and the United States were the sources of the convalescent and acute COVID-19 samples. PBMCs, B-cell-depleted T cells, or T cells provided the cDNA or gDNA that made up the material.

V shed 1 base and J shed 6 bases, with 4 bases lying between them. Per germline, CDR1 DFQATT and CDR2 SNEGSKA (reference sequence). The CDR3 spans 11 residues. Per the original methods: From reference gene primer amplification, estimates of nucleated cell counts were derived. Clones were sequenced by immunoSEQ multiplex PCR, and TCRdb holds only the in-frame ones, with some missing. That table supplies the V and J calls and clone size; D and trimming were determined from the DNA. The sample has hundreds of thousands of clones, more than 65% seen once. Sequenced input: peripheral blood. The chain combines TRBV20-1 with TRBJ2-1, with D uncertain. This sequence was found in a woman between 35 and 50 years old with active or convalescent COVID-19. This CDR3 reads CSARAGNEQFF. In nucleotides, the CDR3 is TGCAGTGCTAGAGCCGGCAATGAGCAGTTCTTC.